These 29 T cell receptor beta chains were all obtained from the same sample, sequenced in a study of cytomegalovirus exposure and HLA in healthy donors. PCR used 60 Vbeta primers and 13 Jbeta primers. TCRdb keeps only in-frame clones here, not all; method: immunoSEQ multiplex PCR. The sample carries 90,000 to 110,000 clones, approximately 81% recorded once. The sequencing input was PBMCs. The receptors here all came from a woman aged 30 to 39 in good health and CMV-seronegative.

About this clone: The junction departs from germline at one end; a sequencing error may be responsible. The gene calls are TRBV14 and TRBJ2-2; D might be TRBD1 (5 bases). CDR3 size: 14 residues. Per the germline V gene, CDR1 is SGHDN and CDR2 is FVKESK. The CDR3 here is CASRQGLGPGELFF. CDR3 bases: TGTGCCAGCAGACAAGGTCTGGGGCCCGGGGAGCTGTTTTTT.

The CDR3 loop is CASRGSLGEQYF. The DNA of the CDR3 is TGTGCCAGCAGAGGGAGCCTAGGCGAGCAGTACTTC. V is TRBV2 and J is TRBJ2-7, with D possibly TRBD2 on 5 matching bases. CDR3 size: 12 residues. Trimming removed 6 bases at V and 6 bases at J, with 12 bases between. Germline assignment: CDR1 SNHLY and CDR2 FYNNEI.

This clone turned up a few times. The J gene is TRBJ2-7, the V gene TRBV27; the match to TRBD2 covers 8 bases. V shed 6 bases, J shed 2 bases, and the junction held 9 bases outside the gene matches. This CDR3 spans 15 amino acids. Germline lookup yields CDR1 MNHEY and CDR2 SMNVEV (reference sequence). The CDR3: CASRPLLAATYEQYF. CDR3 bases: TGTGCCAGCAGGCCCTTACTAGCGGCAACCTACGAGCAGTACTTC.

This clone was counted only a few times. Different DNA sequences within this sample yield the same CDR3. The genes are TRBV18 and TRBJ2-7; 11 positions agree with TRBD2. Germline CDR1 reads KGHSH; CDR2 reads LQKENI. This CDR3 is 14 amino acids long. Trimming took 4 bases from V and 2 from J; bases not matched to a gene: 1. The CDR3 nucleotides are TGTGCCAGCTCACTAGCGGGAGGGCCCTACGAGCAGTACTTC. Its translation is CASSLAGGPYEQYF.

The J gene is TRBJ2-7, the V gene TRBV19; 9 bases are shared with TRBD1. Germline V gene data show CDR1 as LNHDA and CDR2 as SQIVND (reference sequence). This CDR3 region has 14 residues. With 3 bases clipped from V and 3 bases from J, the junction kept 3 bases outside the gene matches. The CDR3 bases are TGTGCCAGTAGTATGGGACAGGGTTTCTACGAGCAGTACTTC. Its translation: CASSMGQGFYEQYF.

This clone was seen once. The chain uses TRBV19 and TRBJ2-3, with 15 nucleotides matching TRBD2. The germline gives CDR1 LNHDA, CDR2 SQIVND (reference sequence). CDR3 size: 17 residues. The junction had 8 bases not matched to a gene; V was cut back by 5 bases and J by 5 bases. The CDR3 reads CASSGPGLAGGQDTQYF. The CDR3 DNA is TGTGCCAGTAGTGGCCCCGGACTAGCGGGAGGGCAAGATACGCAGTATTTT.

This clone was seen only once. The chain's CDR3 is CASSVAPTSGRDTQYF. DNA of the CDR3: TGTGCCAGCAGCGTAGCTCCGACTAGCGGGAGGGATACGCAGTATTTT. The V gene is TRBV9, the J gene TRBJ2-3; TRBD2 aligns across 13 bases. This CDR3 region has 16 residues. Per germline, CDR1 SGDLS and CDR2 YYNGEE. V lost 0 bases and J lost 6; bases outside the gene matches: 4. Together with reference TRBV9 and TRBJ2-3, the CDR3 gives the full variable domain: DSGVTQTPKHLITATGQRVTLRCSPRSGDLSVYWYQQSLDQGLQFLIQYYNGEERAKGNILERFSAQQFPDLHSELNLSSLELGDSALYFCASSVAPTSGRDTQYFGPGTRLTVL.

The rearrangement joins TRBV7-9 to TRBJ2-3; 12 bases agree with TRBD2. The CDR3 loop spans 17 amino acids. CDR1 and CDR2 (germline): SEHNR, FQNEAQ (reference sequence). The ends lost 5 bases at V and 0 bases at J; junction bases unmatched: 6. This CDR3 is CASSAGGTSGSTDTQYF. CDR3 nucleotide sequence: TGTGCCAGCAGCGCTGGAGGGACTAGCGGGAGCACAGATACGCAGTATTTT.

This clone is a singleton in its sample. CDR3 amino acids: CASSLTGEGYTF. Here the CDR3 DNA reads TGTGCCAGCAGTCTAACAGGGGAAGGCTACACCTTC. This chain links TRBV7-9 with TRBJ1-2, with TRBD1 identical over 7 bases. The CDR3 has 12 amino acids. The germline V gene has CDR1 SEHNR and CDR2 FQNEAQ (reference sequence). V gave up 6 bases and J gave up 8 bases; unmatched junction bases: 6.

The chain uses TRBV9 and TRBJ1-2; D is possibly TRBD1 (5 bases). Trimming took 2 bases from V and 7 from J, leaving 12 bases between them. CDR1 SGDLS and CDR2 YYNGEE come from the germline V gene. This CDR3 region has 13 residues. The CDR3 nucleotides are TGTGCCAGCAGCGTCGCATCTCAGGGTGGCTACACCTTC. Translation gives CASSVASQGGYTF.

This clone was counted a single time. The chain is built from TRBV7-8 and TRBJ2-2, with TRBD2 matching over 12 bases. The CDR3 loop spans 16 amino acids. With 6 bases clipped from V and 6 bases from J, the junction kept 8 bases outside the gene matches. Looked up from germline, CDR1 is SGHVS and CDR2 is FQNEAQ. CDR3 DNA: TGTGCCAGCAGAGTCCGGACTAGCGGGACCGCCGGGGAGCTGTTTTTT. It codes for CASRVRTSGTAGELFF.

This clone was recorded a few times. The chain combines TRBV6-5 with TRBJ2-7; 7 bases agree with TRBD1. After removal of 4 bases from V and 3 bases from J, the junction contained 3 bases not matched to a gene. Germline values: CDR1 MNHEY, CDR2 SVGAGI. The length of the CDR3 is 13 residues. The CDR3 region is CASSSAGGYEQYF. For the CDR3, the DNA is TGTGCCAGCAGTTCCGCAGGGGGCTACGAGCAGTACTTC.

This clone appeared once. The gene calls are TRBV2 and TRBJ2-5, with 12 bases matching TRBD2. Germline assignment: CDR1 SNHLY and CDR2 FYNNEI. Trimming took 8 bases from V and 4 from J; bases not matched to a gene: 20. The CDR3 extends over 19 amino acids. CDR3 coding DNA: TGTGCCAGCTATCGGGCTAGCGGGAGGGCCGCTTCTGTCTTAGAGACCCAGTACTTC. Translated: CASYRASGRAASVLETQYF.

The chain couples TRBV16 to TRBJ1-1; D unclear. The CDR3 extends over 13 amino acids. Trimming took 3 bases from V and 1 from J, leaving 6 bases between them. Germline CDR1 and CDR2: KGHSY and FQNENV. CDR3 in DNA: TGTGCCAGCAGCCAGGGGAGGAACACTGAAGCTTTCTTT. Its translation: CASSQGRNTEAFF.

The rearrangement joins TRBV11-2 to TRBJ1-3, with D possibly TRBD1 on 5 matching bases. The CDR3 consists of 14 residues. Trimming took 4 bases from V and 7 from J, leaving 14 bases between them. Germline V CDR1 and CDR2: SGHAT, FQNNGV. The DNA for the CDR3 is TGTGCCAGCAGCTCCCTGCAGGGTTGGAACACCATATATTTT. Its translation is CASSSLQGWNTIYF.

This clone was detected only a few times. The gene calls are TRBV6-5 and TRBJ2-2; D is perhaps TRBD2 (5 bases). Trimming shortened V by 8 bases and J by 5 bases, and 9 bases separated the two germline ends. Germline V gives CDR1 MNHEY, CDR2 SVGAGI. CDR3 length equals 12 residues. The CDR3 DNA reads TGTGCCAGCGGGAGAGGTACCGGGGAGCTGTTTTTT. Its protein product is CASGRGTGELFF.

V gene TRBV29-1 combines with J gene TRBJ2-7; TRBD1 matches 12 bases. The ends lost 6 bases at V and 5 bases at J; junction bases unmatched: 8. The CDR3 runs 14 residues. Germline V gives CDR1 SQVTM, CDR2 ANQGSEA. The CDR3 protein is CSVKPGTGGHEQYF. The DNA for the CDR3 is TGCAGCGTGAAACCCGGGACAGGGGGCCACGAGCAGTACTTC.

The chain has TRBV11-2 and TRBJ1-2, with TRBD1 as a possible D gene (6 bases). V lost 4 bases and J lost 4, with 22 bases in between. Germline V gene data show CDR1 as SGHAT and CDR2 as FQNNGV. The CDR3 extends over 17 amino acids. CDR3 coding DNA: TGTGCCAGCAGCTCACTACAAAGACAGGCGAGGGGCTATGGCTACACCTTC. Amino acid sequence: CASSSLQRQARGYGYTF.

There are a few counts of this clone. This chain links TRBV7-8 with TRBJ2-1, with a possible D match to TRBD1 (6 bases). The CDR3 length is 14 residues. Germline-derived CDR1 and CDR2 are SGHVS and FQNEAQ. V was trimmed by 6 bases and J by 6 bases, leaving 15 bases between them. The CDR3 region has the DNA TGTGCCAGCAGTCAGGGGCCTACTTCCAATGAGCAGTTCTTC. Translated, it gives CASSQGPTSNEQFF.

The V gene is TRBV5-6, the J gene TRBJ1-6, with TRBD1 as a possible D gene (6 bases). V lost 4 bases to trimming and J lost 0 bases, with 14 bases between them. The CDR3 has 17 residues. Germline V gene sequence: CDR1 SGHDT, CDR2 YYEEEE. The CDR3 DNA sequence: TGTGCCAGCAGCCCGAGCGAAGGGGGCTCCTATAATTCACCCCTCCACTTT. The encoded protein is CASSPSEGGSYNSPLHF.

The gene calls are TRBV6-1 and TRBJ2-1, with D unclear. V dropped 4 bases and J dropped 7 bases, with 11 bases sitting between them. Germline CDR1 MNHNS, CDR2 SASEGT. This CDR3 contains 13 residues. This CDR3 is CASSVQVVNEQFF. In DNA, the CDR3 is TGTGCCAGCAGTGTCCAGGTAGTGAATGAGCAGTTCTTC.

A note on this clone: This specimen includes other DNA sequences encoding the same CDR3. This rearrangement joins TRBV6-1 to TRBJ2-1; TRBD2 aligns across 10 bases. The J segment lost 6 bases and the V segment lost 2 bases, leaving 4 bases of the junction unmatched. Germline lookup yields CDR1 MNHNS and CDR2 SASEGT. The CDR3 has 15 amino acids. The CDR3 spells CASSERTSGLNEQFF. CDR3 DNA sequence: TGTGCCAGCAGTGAAAGGACTAGCGGACTCAATGAGCAGTTCTTC.

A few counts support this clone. The CDR3 loop reads CASGVAGGLYEQYF. The CDR3 bases are TGTGCCAGTGGAGTAGCGGGAGGCCTGTACGAGCAGTACTTC. This chain joins TRBV19 and TRBJ2-7; 10 bases match TRBD2. The J segment lost 4 bases and the V segment lost 8 bases, leaving 8 bases of the junction unmatched. This CDR3 contains 14 residues. The germline CDR1 and CDR2 sequences are LNHDA and SQIVND (reference sequence).

CDR3 loop: CASSPQGAEQYF. The CDR3 DNA reads TGTGCCAGCAGTCCACAGGGGGCCGAGCAGTATTTT. V and J are TRBV6-5 and TRBJ2-3; 9 bases map to TRBD1. CDR1 is MNHEY, CDR2 SVGAGI, per germline. The V segment lost 5 bases and the J segment 11 bases; nucleotides outside the gene matches: 5. This CDR3 spans 12 amino acids.

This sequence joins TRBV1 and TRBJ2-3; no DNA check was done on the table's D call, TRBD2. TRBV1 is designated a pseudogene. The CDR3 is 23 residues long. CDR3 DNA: TGCACCAGCAGCCAAGATCTGTTGGGCCGACGCCCTAGGCGGGAGTACTCCACAGATACGCAGTATTTT. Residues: CTSSQDLLGRRPRREYSTDTQYF.

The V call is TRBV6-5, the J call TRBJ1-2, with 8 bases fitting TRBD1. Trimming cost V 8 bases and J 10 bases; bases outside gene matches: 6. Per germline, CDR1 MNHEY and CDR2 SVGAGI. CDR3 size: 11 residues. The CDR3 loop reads CASGYRGNYTF. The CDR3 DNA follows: TGTGCCAGCGGATACAGGGGGAACTACACCTTC.

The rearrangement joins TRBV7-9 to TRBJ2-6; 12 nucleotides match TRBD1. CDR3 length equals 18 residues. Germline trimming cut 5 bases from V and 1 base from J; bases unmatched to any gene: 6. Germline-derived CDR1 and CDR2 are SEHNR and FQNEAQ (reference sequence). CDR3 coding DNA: TGTGCCAGCAGCCCCTCGGGACAGGGGGCTTCTGGGGCCAACGTCCTGACTTTC. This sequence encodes CASSPSGQGASGANVLTF.

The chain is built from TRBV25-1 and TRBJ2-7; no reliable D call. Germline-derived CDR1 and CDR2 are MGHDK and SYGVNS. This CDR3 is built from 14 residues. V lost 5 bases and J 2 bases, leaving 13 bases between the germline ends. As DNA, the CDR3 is TGTGCCAGCAGTAGAGAAAGTATTACCTACGAGCAGTACTTC. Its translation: CASSRESITYEQYF.

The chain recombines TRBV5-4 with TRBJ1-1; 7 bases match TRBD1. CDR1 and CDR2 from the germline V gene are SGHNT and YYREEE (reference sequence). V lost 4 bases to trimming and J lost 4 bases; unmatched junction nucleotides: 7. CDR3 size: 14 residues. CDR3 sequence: CASSLARDSTEAFF. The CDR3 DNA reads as TGTGCCAGCAGCCTGGCACGGGACAGCACTGAAGCTTTCTTT.